In this sample, the clone carrying this TCR beta chain is medium-sized. The antigen is undetermined. The entry originates in a study of vaccination and CD4 T cells after COVID-19. Findings and caveats of the study: Detection of a median about 86% of reactive clones in convalescent patients was confined to the period after vaccination.

Time point defined: late sampling 161 to 241 days after vaccination in a few convalescent patients. A single record per CDR3 protein comes from TCRdb applying MiXCR to the PCR reads. Here the sample spans 26,000 or so distinct CDR3 sequences, 51% being singletons. The sequence derives from a human donor who had recovered from COVID-19. Specimen: CD4+ T cells from blood, collected about 7 months after SARS-CoV-2 vaccination.

The CDR3 sequence is CASSYSSSYNEQFF. The CDR3 nucleotides read TGTGCCAGCAGTTACAGCAGCTCCTACAATGAGCAGTTCTTC. V and J are TRBV6-2 or TRBV6-3 and TRBJ2-1; D is uncertain. CDR1 and CDR2 from the germline V gene are MNHEY and SVGEGT. Trimming cost V 2 bases and J 0 bases, with 5 bases left between them. The CDR3 runs to 14 residues.